This TCR beta chain was found in a study of shared clonotypes between healthy human individuals. Terminally differentiated effector memory CD45RA+ cells were left out of the naive CD8 fraction, which was CD45RO-negative and positively selected for CCR7. The CDR3 consists of 12 residues. Looked up from germline, CDR1 is WNHNN and CDR2 is SYGVQD (reference sequence). V was cut by 3 bases and J by 7 bases, with 7 bases left in between. Using immunoSEQ multiplex PCR, the repertoire was profiled, and TCRdb retains in-frame clones only, with some absent. The profile shows some 2 million clones, approximately 94% of them singletons.

This receptor was identified in a man between 18 and 29 years old in good health. The chain couples TRBV10-1 to TRBJ2-1, with unresolved D. Sample: naive CD8+ T cells sorted from blood. The CDR3 DNA follows: TGCGCCAGCAGTGAAAACGGAAATGAGCAGTTCTTC. Amino acid sequence: CASSENGNEQFF.